This entry lists 7 T cell receptor beta chains sequenced from one sample in a study of regulatory T cells in long-lasting Graves disease. Arm-PCR of CDR3 regions and iRepertoire HTBI primers were used to build TCR beta libraries. From the multiplex PCR reads, TCRdb called clonotypes with MiXCR, one entry per CDR3 protein. The sample lists roughly 500,000 distinct CDR3 sequences; roughly 20% were seen once. Sample time point: persistent/refractory GD, antithyroid drugs over 5 years with positive TRAb. From PBMCs, RNA was extracted and then used to make the TCR library. The input for sequencing was peripheral blood mononuclear cells (PBMCs), taken when the disease was refractory, from a patient treated with antithyroid drugs. The source of these receptors is a female donor with Graves disease.

This clonotype was detected a few times. This chain joins TRBV9 and TRBJ1-3; TRBD1 matches 9 bases. The CDR3 contains 18 residues. Germline trimming cut 3 bases from V and 3 bases from J; bases unmatched to any gene: 13. Germline-derived CDR1 and CDR2 are SGDLS and YYNGEE. CDR3 in amino acids: CASSAKQGAPVNGNTIYF. In DNA, the CDR3 is TGTGCCAGCAGCGCAAAACAGGGGGCGCCGGTGAATGGAAACACCATATATTTT.

On this clonotype itself: The junction and the germline gene differ at one end; a read error may be behind it. The chain couples TRBV27 to TRBJ1-2; 7 positions match TRBD1. CDR3 length equals 16 residues. From germline, CDR1 is MNHEY and CDR2 SMNVEV (reference sequence). For the CDR3, the DNA is TGTGCCAGCAGTCTATCGGGGTGGGGACAGCTCTATGGCTACACCTTC. Translating it yields CASSLSGWGQLYGYTF.

Ten or more counts support this clonotype. V is TRBV5-8 and J is TRBJ1-5; D gene uncertain. Trimming pared 2 bases from V and 3 bases from J, leaving 12 bases between. CDR1 and CDR2 from the germline V gene are SGHTS and YDEGEE. The CDR3 has 15 amino acids. The CDR3 region is CASSFEGKNNQPQHF. The CDR3 DNA follows: TGTGCCAGCAGCTTTGAAGGGAAGAACAATCAGCCCCAGCATTTT.

This clonotype was seen ten or more times. This chain joins TRBV11-2 and TRBJ2-7, with TRBD2 identical over 8 bases. V was pared by 5 bases and J by 4 bases, with 4 bases of the junction left unmatched. The germline V gene has CDR1 SGHAT and CDR2 FQNNGV. This CDR3 has 13 amino acids. This CDR3 is CASSPGTRYEQYF. The CDR3 nucleotides read TGTGCCAGCAGCCCCGGGACTAGGTACGAGCAGTACTTC.

Comment on this clonotype: One end of the junction does not line up with germline, which may come from a read error. The J gene is TRBJ2-6, the V gene TRBV3-1, with D possibly being TRBD1 (5 bases). This CDR3 is 16 amino acids long. CDR1 and CDR2 (germline): LGHDT, YNNKEL (reference sequence). Here the CDR3 reads CASSHGSQTGASVLTF. The CDR3 DNA reads as TGTGCCAGCAGCCATGGCAGTCAGACTGGGGCCAGCGTCCTGACTTTC.

This clonotype was detected ten times or more. This chain joins TRBV7-2 and TRBJ1-4; 12 nucleotides line up with TRBD1. The CDR3 spans 15 residues. Germline CDR1 and CDR2: SGHTA and FQGNSA. Trimming took 5 bases from V and 7 from J; bases not matched to a gene: 5. CDR3 in amino acids: CASSQGTGGGEKLFF. The DNA of the CDR3 is TGTGCCAGCAGCCAGGGGACAGGGGGCGGTGAAAAACTGTTTTTT.

This clonotype was found many times. The V call is TRBV24-1, the J call TRBJ1-4; TRBD1 matches at 7 bases. The CDR3 runs 15 residues. V dropped 1 base and J dropped 8; count of bases not matched to a gene: 6. Germline V gene data show CDR1 as KGHDR and CDR2 as SFDVKD. CDR3 amino acids: CATSDFRGGEEKLFF. CDR3 coding DNA: TGTGCCACCAGTGATTTTAGAGGGGGCGAGGAAAAACTGTTTTTT.